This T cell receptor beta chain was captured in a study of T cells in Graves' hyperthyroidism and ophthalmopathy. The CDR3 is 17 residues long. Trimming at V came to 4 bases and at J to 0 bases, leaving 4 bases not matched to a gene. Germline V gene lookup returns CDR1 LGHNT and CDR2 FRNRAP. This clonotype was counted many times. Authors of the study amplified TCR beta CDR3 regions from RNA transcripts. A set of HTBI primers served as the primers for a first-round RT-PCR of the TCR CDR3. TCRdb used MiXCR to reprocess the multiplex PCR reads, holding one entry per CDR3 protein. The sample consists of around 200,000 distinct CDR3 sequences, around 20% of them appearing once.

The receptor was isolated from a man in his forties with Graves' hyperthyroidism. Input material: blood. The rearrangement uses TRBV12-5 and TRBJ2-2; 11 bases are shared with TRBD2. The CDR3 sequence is CASGYRLAGSNTGELFF. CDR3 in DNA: TGTGCTAGTGGTTATCGACTAGCGGGGTCGAACACCGGGGAGCTGTTTTTT.